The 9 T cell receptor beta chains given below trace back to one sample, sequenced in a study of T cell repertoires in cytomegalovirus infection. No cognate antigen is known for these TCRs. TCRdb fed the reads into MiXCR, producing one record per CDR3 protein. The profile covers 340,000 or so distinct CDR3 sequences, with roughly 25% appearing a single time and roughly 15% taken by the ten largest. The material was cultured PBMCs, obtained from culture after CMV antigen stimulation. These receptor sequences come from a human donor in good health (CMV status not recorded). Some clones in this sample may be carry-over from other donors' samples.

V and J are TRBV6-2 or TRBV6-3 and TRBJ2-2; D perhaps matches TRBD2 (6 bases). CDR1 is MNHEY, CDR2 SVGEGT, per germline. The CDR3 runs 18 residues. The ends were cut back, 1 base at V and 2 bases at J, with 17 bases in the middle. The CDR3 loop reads CASSYFRNRDFNTGELFF. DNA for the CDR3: TGTGCCAGCAGTTACTTTCGAAATCGGGACTTTAACACCGGGGAGCTGTTTTTT.

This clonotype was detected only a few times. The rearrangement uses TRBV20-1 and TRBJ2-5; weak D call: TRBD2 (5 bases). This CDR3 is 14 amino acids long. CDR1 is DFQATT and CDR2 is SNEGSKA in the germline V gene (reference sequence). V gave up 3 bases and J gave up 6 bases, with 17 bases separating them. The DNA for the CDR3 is TGCAGTGCTAGCGACCCCCGGTCGGGAAAGACCCAGTACTTC. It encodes CSASDPRSGKTQYF.

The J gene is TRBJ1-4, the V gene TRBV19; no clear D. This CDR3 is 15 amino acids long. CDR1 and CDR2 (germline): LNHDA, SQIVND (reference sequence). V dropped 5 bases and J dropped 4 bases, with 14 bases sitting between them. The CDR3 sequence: CASSPRRGGNEKLFF. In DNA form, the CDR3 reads TGTGCCAGTAGTCCCCGTCGAGGCGGTAATGAAAAACTGTTTTTT. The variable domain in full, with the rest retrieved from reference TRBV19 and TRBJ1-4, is DGGITQSPKYLFRKEGQNVTLSCEQNLNHDAMYWYRQDPGQGLRLIYYSQIVNDFQKGDIAEGYSVSREKKESFPLTVTSAQKNPTAFYLCASSPRRGGNEKLFFGSGTQLSVL.

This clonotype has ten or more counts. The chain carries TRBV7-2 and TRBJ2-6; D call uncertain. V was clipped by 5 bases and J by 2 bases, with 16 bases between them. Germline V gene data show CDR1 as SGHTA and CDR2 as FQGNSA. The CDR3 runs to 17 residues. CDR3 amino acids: CASSHFLMGTGANVLTF. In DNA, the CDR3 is TGTGCCAGCAGCCACTTCCTTATGGGGACTGGGGCCAACGTCCTGACTTTC.

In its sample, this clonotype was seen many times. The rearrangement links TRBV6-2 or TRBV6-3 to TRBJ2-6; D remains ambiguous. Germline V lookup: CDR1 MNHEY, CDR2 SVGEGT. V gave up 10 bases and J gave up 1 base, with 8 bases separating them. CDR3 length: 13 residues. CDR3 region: CATSLSGANVLTF. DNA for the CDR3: TGTGCCACTAGTCTGTCTGGGGCCAACGTCCTGACTTTC.

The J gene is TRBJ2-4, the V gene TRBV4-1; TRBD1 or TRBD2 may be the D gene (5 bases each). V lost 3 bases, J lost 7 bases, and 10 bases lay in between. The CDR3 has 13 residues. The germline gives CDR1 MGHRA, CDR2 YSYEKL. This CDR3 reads CASSQGDGNIQYF. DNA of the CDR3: TGCGCCAGCAGCCAGGGGGACGGGAACATTCAGTACTTC.

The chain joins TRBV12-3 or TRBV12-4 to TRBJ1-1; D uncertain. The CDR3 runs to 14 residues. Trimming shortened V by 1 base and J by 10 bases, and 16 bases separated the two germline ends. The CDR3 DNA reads TGTGCCAGCAGTTTAGAGTCCATAACGACCCGAGCTTTCTTT. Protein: CASSLESITTRAFF.

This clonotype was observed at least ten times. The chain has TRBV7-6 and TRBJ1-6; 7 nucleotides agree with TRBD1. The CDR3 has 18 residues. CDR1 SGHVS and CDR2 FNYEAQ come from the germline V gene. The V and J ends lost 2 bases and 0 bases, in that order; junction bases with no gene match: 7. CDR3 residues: CASSLRGTASSYNSPLHF. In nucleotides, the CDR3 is TGTGCCAGCAGCTTACGGGGGACAGCAAGCTCCTATAATTCACCCCTCCACTTT.

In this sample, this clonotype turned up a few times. DNA of the CDR3: TGTGCCAGCAGCTTAGGACAGGACCACAATGAGCAGTTCTTC. It specifies CASSLGQDHNEQFF. The rearrangement uses TRBV7-6 and TRBJ2-1; TRBD1 is a possible D gene (6 bases). This CDR3 comprises 14 residues. The V gene's germline CDR1 is SGHVS and CDR2 FNYEAQ. Trimming pared 1 base from V and 5 bases from J, leaving 9 bases between.